One and the same sample provided the 15 T cell receptor beta chains below, sequenced in a study of CD8 T cells in Susac syndrome. cDNA came from roughly 0.53 to 1 ug RNA primed by random hexamers. TCRdb reanalysed the immunoSEQ multiplex PCR reads using MiXCR and keeps one entry per CDR3 protein. The profile shows 210,000 or so distinct CDR3 sequences, 94% of them singletons. The material sequenced was CD4+ T cells from PBMCs. The receptor set was obtained from a human donor with Susac syndrome.

The chain carries TRBV7-3 and TRBJ2-1; D may be TRBD1 or TRBD2 (5 bases each). Trimming pared 5 bases from V and 9 bases from J, leaving 11 bases between. Germline CDR1 and CDR2: SGHTA and FQGTGA. The CDR3 contains 12 residues. The CDR3 is CASSVTRGEQFF. CDR3 bases: TGTGCCAGCAGCGTCACTAGGGGTGAGCAGTTCTTC.

CDR3 in DNA: TGTGCCACCAGTGATCCCAACCCGACTAGCGGGGGTTACAATGAGCAGTTCTTC. Translation gives CATSDPNPTSGGYNEQFF. V gene TRBV24-1 combines with J gene TRBJ2-1; 12 nucleotides align to TRBD2. CDR3 length equals 18 residues. CDR1 and CDR2 (germline): KGHDR, SFDVKD. The trim removed 3 bases at V and 4 bases at J, leaving 9 bases unmatched.

The chain has TRBV6-6 and TRBJ2-7; a possible D gene is TRBD1 (6 bases). The CDR3 covers 12 residues. The germline V gene encodes CDR1 MNHNY and CDR2 SVGAGI (reference sequence). V lost 5 bases, J lost 3 bases, and 8 bases lay in between. The chain's CDR3 is CASSTDSYEQYF. CDR3 nucleotide sequence: TGTGCCAGCAGTACGGACAGCTACGAGCAGTACTTC.

This chain joins TRBV7-2 and TRBJ1-5; 9 positions match TRBD1. CDR1 SGHTA and CDR2 FQGNSA come from the germline V gene. V was clipped by 8 bases and J by 3 bases; unmatched bases: 5. The CDR3 has 14 residues. The DNA of the CDR3 is TGTGCCAGCGGACGACAGGGGGACAATCAGCCCCAGCATTTT. This gives the protein CASGRQGDNQPQHF.

The V and J genes are TRBV30 and TRBJ1-2; TRBD1 might be the D (5 bases). The CDR3 runs to 15 residues. Trimming took off 2 bases at V and 0 bases at J, with 13 bases between the two ends. Germline assignment: CDR1 GTSNPN and CDR2 SVGIG (reference sequence). CDR3 amino acids: CAWSRDFGANYGYTF. The CDR3 DNA is TGTGCCTGGAGTCGGGACTTTGGAGCTAACTATGGCTACACCTTC.

This CDR3 is CASSSGSDTQYF. The DNA for the CDR3 is TGTGCCAGCAGCTCAGGTTCAGATACGCAGTATTTT. The rearrangement links TRBV5-4 to TRBJ2-3; no reliable D call. The germline CDR1 and CDR2 sequences are SGHNT and YYREEE (reference sequence). CDR3 length: 12 amino acids. The germline V and J ends were trimmed by 3 bases and 4 bases, with 6 bases remaining between them.

The CDR3 nucleotides read TGTGCCAGCAGTTCGGACAGTTGGTTCTCCAACCGCTCCTACGAGCAGTACTTC. It translates to CASSSDSWFSNRSYEQYF. The chain carries TRBV12-3 or TRBV12-4 and TRBJ2-7, with D possibly matching TRBD1 (6 bases). The CDR3 length is 18 residues. V was pared by 4 bases and J by 0 bases, with 22 bases between.

The J gene is TRBJ1-1, the V gene TRBV30; 9 bases are shared with TRBD1. The CDR3 spans 16 residues. Germline values: CDR1 GTSNPN, CDR2 SVGIG (reference sequence). The V and J ends lost 0 bases and 7 bases, in that order; junction bases with no gene match: 12. The CDR3 DNA sequence: TGTGCCTGGAGTGTTGGGGGGTCGGCGGACAGGGGTGAAGCTTTCTTT. It translates to CAWSVGGSADRGEAFF.

This sequence joins TRBV3-1 and TRBJ2-7, with 7 bases aligning to TRBD1. The germline V gene has CDR1 LGHDT and CDR2 YNNKEL (reference sequence). This CDR3 region has 15 residues. J gave up 1 base and V 6 bases, and 9 bases lay outside the gene matches. The CDR3 DNA is TGTGCCAGCAGTACAGGACAGGTAGGATCCTACGAGCAGTACTTC. Its protein is CASSTGQVGSYEQYF.

The chain joins TRBV18 to TRBJ2-2; a weak D match, TRBD2 (6 bases). The CDR3 loop spans 17 amino acids. The V end was cut by 0 bases, the J end by 1 base, with 12 bases between. CDR1 is KGHSH, CDR2 LQKENI, per germline. This CDR3 reads CASSPPGRTLNTGELFF. The CDR3 region has the DNA TGTGCCAGCTCACCACCTGGGAGGACCTTGAACACCGGGGAGCTGTTTTTT.

V is TRBV6-2 or TRBV6-3 and J is TRBJ2-6; weak D call: TRBD2 (5 bases). Germline CDR1 is MNHEY and CDR2 is SVGEGT. Trimming removed 6 bases at V and 2 bases at J, with 20 bases between. CDR3 length: 18 residues. For the CDR3, the DNA is TGTGCCAGCAGCAAGAGGGAATCGGCTTCGGCTGGGGCCAACGTCCTGACTTTC. This codes for CASSKRESASAGANVLTF.

The V and J genes are TRBV11-2 and TRBJ2-3; tentatively, D is TRBD1 or TRBD2 (5 bases each). Germline V CDR1 and CDR2: SGHAT, FQNNGV. This CDR3 has 20 residues. V shed 0 bases and J shed 2 bases, with 24 bases lying between them. This CDR3 is CASSLDSGTEAGLFTDTQYF. The CDR3 nucleotides read TGTGCCAGCAGCTTAGATTCGGGAACAGAGGCAGGGCTGTTCACAGATACGCAGTATTTT.

The rearrangement uses TRBV12-3 or TRBV12-4 and TRBJ1-2, with D perhaps matching TRBD1 (6 bases). Trimming took 2 bases from V and 6 from J, leaving 19 bases between them. The CDR3 covers 16 residues. The CDR3 loop reads CASSLSPTGLLDGYTF. The CDR3 coding sequence is TGTGCCAGCAGTTTATCCCCGACAGGACTCCTTGATGGCTACACCTTC.

The V call is TRBV28, the J call TRBJ1-1; TRBD1 aligns across 7 bases. This CDR3 is 15 amino acids long. Trimming took 6 bases from V and 0 from J; bases not matched to a gene: 7. In germline, CDR1 is MDHEN, CDR2 SYDVKM. CDR3: CASSPGQQMNTEAFF. Here the CDR3 DNA reads TGTGCCAGCAGCCCGGGACAGCAAATGAACACTGAAGCTTTCTTT.

This clonotype was found once. This chain connects TRBV20-1 to TRBJ1-1; no definite D call. The CDR3 covers 15 residues. The ends were cut back, 0 bases at V and 2 bases at J, with 13 bases in the middle. Germline V gene sequence: CDR1 DFQATT, CDR2 SNEGSKA (reference sequence). CDR3 nucleotides: TGCAGTGCTAGAGATGTAAGGCTGGGAAACACTGAAGCTTTCTTT. This gives the protein CSARDVRLGNTEAFF.